The rows below give T cell receptor beta chains drawn from one sample of a study of cytomegalovirus exposure and HLA in healthy donors. Measured with immunoSEQ multiplex PCR; TCRdb has only the in-frame clones, and not every one. The table shows 150,000 to 200,000 clones, with roughly 65% occurring only once. The sequencing input was PBMCs. These receptors were collected from a man between 18 and 35 years old in good health and CMV-seropositive. CDR3s include the opening cysteine and the closing phenylalanine or tryptophan. The D gene is left open where the match is weak. Clone size is given for some rows only: seen once, a few or many times, or a class if the clone is expanded.

>TRBJ1-4|TRBD1|.|TRBV27
TGTGCCAGCAGTCGACAGGGGGCCCTTGAAAAACTGTTTTTT
CASSRQGALEKLFF
>TRBJ1-1|.|.|TRBV5-3
TGTGCCAGAAGCTCCACAGGGAACACTGAAGCTTTCTTT
CARSSTGNTEAFF
>TRBJ1-3|TRBD1|.|TRBV29-1
TGCAGCGGGACGACAGGGGAGTCTTTTGGAAACACCATATATTTT
CSGTTGESFGNTIYF
>TRBJ1-4|.|.|TRBV20-1
TGCAGTGCGAGGAACGTTGAAAAACTGTTTTTT
CSARNVEKLFF
>TRBJ2-3|TRBD2|.|TRBV29-1
TGCAGCGTTGCTGGTTGGCTAGCGGGAGTCCTAGATACGCAGTATTTT
CSVAGWLAGVLDTQYF
>TRBJ1-2|TRBD1|once|TRBV19
TGTGCCAGTATCGCGACAGGGAGCCCAGGCGGCTACACCTTC
CASIATGSPGGYTF
>TRBJ1-1|TRBD1|.|TRBV19
TGTGCCAGTAGGGCAGACAGGGGGCGGATCGAAGCTTTCTTT
CASRADRGRIEAFF
>TRBJ1-1|.|.|TRBV4-2
TGTGCCAGCAGCCAAGAGGGAGGGGCCGGAACTGAAGCTTTCTTT
CASSQEGGAGTEAFF
>TRBJ1-1|TRBD1|.|TRBV18
TGTGCCAGCTCACCGCTCCGGGACAGGGGGATGAACACTGAAGCTTTCTTT
CASSPLRDRGMNTEAFF
>TRBJ2-2|.|once|TRBV5-1
TGCGCCAGCAGCCCGGGGAATCGGGGAGGCACCGGGGAGCTGTTTTTT
CASSPGNRGGTGELFF